This TCR beta chain was captured by sequencing in a study of Ad26.COV2.S vaccination and SARS-CoV-2 variants. General study findings and limits: Relative to placebo recipients, vaccine recipients exhibited elevated spike-specific TCR breadth.

With 0 bases removed from V and 2 bases from J, the gap between germline ends came to 13 bases. Germline V gene lookup returns CDR1 LGHNA and CDR2 YSLEER. The length of the CDR3 is 16 residues. Generated by immunoSEQ multiplex PCR, the TCRdb table keeps only in-frame clones and is missing some. Among under 550,000 clones, more than 80% were seen once, and the ten largest hold 9% to 15%. Treatment: 19 received Ad26.COV2.S at low or high dose, single or two shots; about 5 received placebo; per-sample allocation not given. All samples were drawn on day 63, counting from the first vaccine or placebo injection. As to this clone: Antigen unknown.

The sample in question was peripheral blood, obtained in a trial of Ad26.COV2.S vaccine versus placebo. This chain connects TRBV4-3 to TRBJ1-1; D uncertain. This clonotype was sampled from a person aged 18-65 years who received the Ad26.COV2.S COVID-19 vaccine or a placebo. Here the CDR3 DNA reads TGCGCCAGCAGCCAAGAATTTCTGGGAGGAAACACTGAAGCTTTCTTT. Encoded protein: CASSQEFLGGNTEAFF.